Shown below are 7 T cell receptor beta chains from a single sample sequenced in a study of regulatory T cells in long-lasting Graves disease. As to time point: newly diagnosed GD, antithyroid drugs for less than 3 months. The authors made the TCR library using RNA they extracted from PBMCs. Arm-PCR with iRepertoire HTBI primers amplified the CDR3 regions for these TCR beta libraries. TCRdb ran MiXCR on the multiplex PCR reads and lists one entry per CDR3 protein. The data hold roughly 420,000 distinct CDR3 sequences, with 15% to 20% observed a single time. This sample was shared with a second study, whose subject was T cells in Graves' hyperthyroidism and ophthalmopathy.

Source: peripheral blood mononuclear cells (PBMCs), taken at new diagnosis, from a patient treated with antithyroid drugs. These receptors were obtained from a woman younger than 45 with Graves disease.

This clonotype was detected many times. The chain has TRBV30 and TRBJ2-1; the D gene is possibly TRBD1 (5 bases). The CDR3 spans 13 residues. The V gene lost 5 bases and the J gene lost 9 bases, with 17 bases spanning the gap. Germline assignment: CDR1 GTSNPN and CDR2 SVGIG (reference sequence). The CDR3 here is CAWGAPGSGEQFF. Here the CDR3 DNA reads TGTGCCTGGGGGGCGCCGGGCTCGGGTGAGCAGTTCTTC. Variable domain in full (rest from reference TRBV30 and TRBJ2-1): SQTIHQWPATLVQPVGSPLSLECTVEGTSNPNLYWYRQAAGRGLQLLFYSVGIGQISSEVPQNLSASRPQDRQFILSSKKLLLSDSGFYLCAWGAPGSGEQFFGPGTRLTVL.

This clonotype was seen at least ten times. CDR3 nucleotide sequence: TGTGCCAGCAGCGCGTACGGGGGCCTTAATCAGCCCCAGCATTTT. Translating it yields CASSAYGGLNQPQHF. The V and J genes are TRBV7-8 and TRBJ1-5; perhaps TRBD1 as D (6 bases). V gave up 5 bases and J gave up 4 bases, with 15 bases separating them. Germline V lookup: CDR1 SGHVS, CDR2 FQNEAQ. This CDR3 comprises 15 residues.

The rearrangement links TRBV19 to TRBJ2-1; 9 nucleotides agree with TRBD2. Germline trimming cut 1 base from V and 3 bases from J; bases unmatched to any gene: 4. The CDR3 consists of 16 residues. Germline V gene data show CDR1 as LNHDA and CDR2 as SQIVND (reference sequence). For the CDR3, the DNA is TGTGCCAGTAGTATAGGCGGGAGGGCCCACTACAATGAGCAGTTCTTC. Translated, it gives CASSIGGRAHYNEQFF.

CDR3 protein: CSSQKDRAETQYF. As DNA, the CDR3 is TGCAGTTCACAAAAGGACAGGGCGGAGACCCAGTACTTC. This sequence joins TRBV20-1 and TRBJ2-5, with TRBD1 matching 8 bases. The CDR3 sequence is 13 residues long. V lost 8 bases to trimming and J lost 5 bases; unmatched junction nucleotides: 10. CDR1 DFQATT and CDR2 SNEGSKA come from the germline V gene (reference sequence).

This clonotype was recorded many times. The genes are TRBV18 and TRBJ2-1; D gene ambiguous. Germline V lookup: CDR1 KGHSH, CDR2 LQKENI. Trimming left V 3 bases short and J 0 bases short, with 12 bases between. This CDR3 has 16 residues. In DNA form, the CDR3 reads TGTGCCAGCTCACCGCAGGTACCGAGCTCCTACAATGAGCAGTTCTTC. Translation: CASSPQVPSSYNEQFF.

The V call is TRBV20-1, the J call TRBJ2-3; D call uncertain. CDR3 length equals 13 residues. Germline-derived CDR1 and CDR2 are DFQATT and SNEGSKA (reference sequence). V dropped 5 bases and J dropped 4 bases, with 13 bases sitting between them. The CDR3 region has the DNA TGCAGTGCTGCACCGACTTCCTCAGATACGCAGTATTTT. This gives the protein CSAAPTSSDTQYF.

The rearrangement links TRBV7-9 to TRBJ1-1; D not resolved. With 5 bases removed from V and 6 bases from J, the gap between germline ends came to 13 bases. The CDR3 runs to 13 residues. The germline V gene encodes CDR1 SEHNR and CDR2 FQNEAQ (reference sequence). CDR3: CASSPNGNAEAFF. The CDR3 nucleotides read TGTGCCAGCAGCCCAAACGGTAACGCTGAAGCTTTCTTT.